One and the same sample provided the 7 T cell receptor beta chains below, sequenced in a study of vaccination effects on CD4 cells after COVID-19. Using immunoSEQ multiplex PCR, the repertoire was profiled, and TCRdb retains in-frame clones only, with some absent. The profile covers around 47,000 clones, with approximately 70% appearing a single time and under 40% taken by the ten largest. These receptors lack a known antigen. Pools of viral peptides were used by the ViraFEST assay to expand antigen-specific CD4+ T cells ahead of sequencing. At the end of roughly ten days of culture, CD4+ T cells were isolated. The person was diagnosed with PCR-confirmed SARS-CoV-2 infection between March and December 2020. The sample here was CD4+ T cells from PBMCs cultured with a peptide pool, taken before COVID-19 vaccination. These receptors all stem from a human donor who had a prior SARS-CoV-2 infection.

The chain links TRBV5-1 to TRBJ2-5; 8 bases match TRBD2. Trimming took 0 bases from V and 4 from J; bases not matched to a gene: 5. Germline V lookup: CDR1 SGHRS, CDR2 YFSETQ. The CDR3 has 15 residues. CDR3 DNA sequence: TGCGCCAGCAGCTTGGGGACGGGAGGGCCAGAGACCCAGTACTTC. It encodes CASSLGTGGPETQYF.

The chain uses TRBV5-1 and TRBJ2-5; a possible D gene is TRBD1 (6 bases). V lost 2 bases and J lost 2, with 13 bases in between. Germline values: CDR1 SGHRS, CDR2 YFSETQ. The CDR3 length is 15 residues. CDR3 sequence reads: CASSFLGQRQETQYF. In DNA form, the CDR3 reads TGCGCCAGCAGCTTTCTAGGACAGCGACAAGAGACCCAGTACTTC. The entire variable domain, with the rest obtained from reference TRBV5-1 and TRBJ2-5, is as follows: KAGVTQTPRYLIKTRGQQVTLSCSPISGHRSVSWYQQTPGQGLQFLFEYFSETQRNKGNFPGRFSGRQFSNSRSEMNVSTLELGDSALYLCASSFLGQRQETQYFGPGTRLLVL.

This chain's CDR3 is CASSSYPYEQYF. The CDR3 DNA reads TGTGCCAGCAGCTCATACCCCTACGAGCAGTACTTC. The chain links TRBV13 to TRBJ2-7; D not certain. Germline CDR1 is PRHDT and CDR2 is FYEKMQ (reference sequence). The germline V and J ends were trimmed by 4 bases and 2 bases, with 6 bases remaining between them. This CDR3 spans 12 amino acids. The full variable domain, with the rest looked up from reference TRBV13 and TRBJ2-7, is AAGVIQSPRHLIKEKRETATLKCYPIPRHDTVYWYQQGPGQDPQFLISFYEKMQSDKGSIPDRFSAQQFSDYHSELNMSSLELGDSALYFCASSSYPYEQYFGPGTRLTVT.

This chain joins TRBV7-8 and TRBJ2-1, with 9 bases matching TRBD1. The CDR3 runs to 13 residues. CDR1 SGHVS and CDR2 FQNEAQ come from the germline V gene. V lost 5 bases and J lost 10; bases outside the gene matches: 6. The CDR3 region has the DNA TGTGCCAGCAGCGCGGGACAGGGAGGAGAGCAGTTCTTC. This sequence encodes CASSAGQGGEQFF.

The V and J genes are TRBV27 and TRBJ2-7; D is unclear. The germline gives CDR1 MNHEY, CDR2 SMNVEV (reference sequence). This CDR3 spans 14 amino acids. Trimming cost V 6 bases and J 2 bases, with 14 bases left between them. As DNA, the CDR3 is TGTGCCAGCAGAAAATTCCTCGCCACCTACGAGCAGTACTTC. This translates into CASRKFLATYEQYF.

In this sample, this clone turned up a few times. The chain has TRBV13 and TRBJ2-7; D gene unclear. Germline CDR1 is PRHDT and CDR2 is FYEKMQ (reference sequence). The V and J ends lost 4 bases and 3 bases respectively, with 4 bases between them. CDR3 length: 11 amino acids. CDR3 coding DNA: TGTGCCAGCAGCTCGAACTACGAGCAGTACTTC. Translated: CASSSNYEQYF.

The chain employs TRBV6-5 and TRBJ2-5; 11 bases fit TRBD2. J lost 1 base, V lost 2 bases, and 0 bases had no gene match. The CDR3 contains 15 residues. The germline gives CDR1 MNHEY, CDR2 SVGAGI. CDR3 amino acids: CASSYGLAGQETQYF. CDR3 nucleotide sequence: TGTGCCAGCAGTTACGGACTAGCGGGCCAAGAGACCCAGTACTTC.